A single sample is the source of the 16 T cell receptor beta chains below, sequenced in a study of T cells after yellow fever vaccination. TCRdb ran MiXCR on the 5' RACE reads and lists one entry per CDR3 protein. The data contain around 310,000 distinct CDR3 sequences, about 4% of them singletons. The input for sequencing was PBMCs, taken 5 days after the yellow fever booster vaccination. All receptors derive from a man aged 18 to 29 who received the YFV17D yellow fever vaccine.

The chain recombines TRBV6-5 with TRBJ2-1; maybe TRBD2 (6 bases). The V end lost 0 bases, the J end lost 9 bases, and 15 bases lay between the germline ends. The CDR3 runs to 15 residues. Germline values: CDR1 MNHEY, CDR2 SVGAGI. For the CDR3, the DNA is TGTGCCAGCAGTTACTCTGGGGGGACGTTAGGTGAGCAGTTCTTC. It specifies CASSYSGGTLGEQFF.

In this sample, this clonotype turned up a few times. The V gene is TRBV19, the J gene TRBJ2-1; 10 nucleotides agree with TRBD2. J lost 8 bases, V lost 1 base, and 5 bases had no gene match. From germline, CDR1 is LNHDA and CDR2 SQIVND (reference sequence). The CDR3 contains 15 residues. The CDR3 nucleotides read TGTGCCAGTAGTATAGGGACTAGCGGAAGGTATGAGCAGTTCTTC. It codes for CASSIGTSGRYEQFF.

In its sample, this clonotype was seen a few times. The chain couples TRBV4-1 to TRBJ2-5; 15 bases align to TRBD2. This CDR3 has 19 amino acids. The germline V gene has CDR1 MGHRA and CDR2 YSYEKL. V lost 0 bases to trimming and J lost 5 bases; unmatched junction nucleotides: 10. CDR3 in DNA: TGCGCCAGCAGCCAAGAGGGGACTAGCGGGAGGATCAGGAAGGAGACCCAGTACTTC. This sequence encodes CASSQEGTSGRIRKETQYF.

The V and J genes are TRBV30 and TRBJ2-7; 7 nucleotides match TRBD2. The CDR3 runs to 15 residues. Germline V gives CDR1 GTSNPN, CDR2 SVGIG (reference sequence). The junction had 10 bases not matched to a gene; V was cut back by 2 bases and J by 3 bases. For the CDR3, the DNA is TGTGCCTGGAGTAGTGGCAGCGGGACCTACTACGAGCAGTACTTC. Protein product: CAWSSGSGTYYEQYF.

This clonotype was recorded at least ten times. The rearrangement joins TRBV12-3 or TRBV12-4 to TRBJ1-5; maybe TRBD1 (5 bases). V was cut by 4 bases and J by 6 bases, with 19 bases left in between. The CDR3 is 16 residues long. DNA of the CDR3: TGTGCCAGCAGTTCTGAGACGCGGGAAAGGGGTCAGCCCCAGCATTTT. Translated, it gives CASSSETRERGQPQHF.

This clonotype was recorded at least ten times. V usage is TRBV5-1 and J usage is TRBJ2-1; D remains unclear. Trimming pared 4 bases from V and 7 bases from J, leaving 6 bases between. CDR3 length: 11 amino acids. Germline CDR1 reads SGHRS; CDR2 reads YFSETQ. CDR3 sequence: CASSGENEQFF. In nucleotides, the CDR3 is TGCGCCAGCAGCGGGGAAAATGAGCAGTTCTTC.

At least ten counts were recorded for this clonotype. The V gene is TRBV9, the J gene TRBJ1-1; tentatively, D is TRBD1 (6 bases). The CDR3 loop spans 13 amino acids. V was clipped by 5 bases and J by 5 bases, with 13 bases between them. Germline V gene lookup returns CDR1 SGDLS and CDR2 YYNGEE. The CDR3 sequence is CASRQGLRTEAFF. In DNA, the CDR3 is TGTGCCAGCAGACAGGGTTTAAGGACTGAAGCTTTCTTT.

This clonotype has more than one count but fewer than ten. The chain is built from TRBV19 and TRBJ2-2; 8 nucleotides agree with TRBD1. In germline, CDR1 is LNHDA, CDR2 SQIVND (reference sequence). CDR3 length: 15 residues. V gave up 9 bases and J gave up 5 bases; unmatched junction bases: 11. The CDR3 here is CASTWGQVRTGELFF. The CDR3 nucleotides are TGTGCCAGCACCTGGGGACAGGTCAGAACCGGGGAGCTGTTTTTT.

For the CDR3, the DNA is TGTGCCAGTAGTATCGAAGGGAATAGCAATCAGCCCCAGCATTTT. Protein: CASSIEGNSNQPQHF. The chain joins TRBV19 to TRBJ1-5; no clear D gene. The V gene's germline CDR1 is LNHDA and CDR2 SQIVND (reference sequence). The CDR3 is 15 residues long. Trimming left V 3 bases short and J 0 bases short, with 9 bases between.

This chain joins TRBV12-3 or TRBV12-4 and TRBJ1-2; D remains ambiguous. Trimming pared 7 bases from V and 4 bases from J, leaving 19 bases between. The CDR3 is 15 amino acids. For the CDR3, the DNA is TGTGCCAGCACCAGCCGAGTGTGGGCCACCTATGGCTACACCTTC. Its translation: CASTSRVWATYGYTF.

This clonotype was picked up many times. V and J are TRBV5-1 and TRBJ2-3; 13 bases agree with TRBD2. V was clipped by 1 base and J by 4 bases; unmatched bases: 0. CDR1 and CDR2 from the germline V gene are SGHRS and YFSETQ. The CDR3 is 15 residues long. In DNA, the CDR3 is TGCGCCAGCAGCTTGACTAGCGGGGGGGCAGATACGCAGTATTTT. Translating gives CASSLTSGGADTQYF.

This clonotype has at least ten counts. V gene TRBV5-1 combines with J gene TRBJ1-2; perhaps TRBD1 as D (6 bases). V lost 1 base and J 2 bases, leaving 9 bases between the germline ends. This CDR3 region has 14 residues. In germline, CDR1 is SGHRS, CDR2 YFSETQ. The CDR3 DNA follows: TGCGCCAGCAGCTTGTCCGGACAGAACTATGGCTACACCTTC. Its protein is CASSLSGQNYGYTF.

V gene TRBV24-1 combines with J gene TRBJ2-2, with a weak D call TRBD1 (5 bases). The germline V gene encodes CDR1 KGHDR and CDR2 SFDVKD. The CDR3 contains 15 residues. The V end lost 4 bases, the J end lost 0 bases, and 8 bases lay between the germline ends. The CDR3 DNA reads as TGTGCCACCAGTGACAGGGTGGCGAACACCGGGGAGCTGTTTTTT. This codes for CATSDRVANTGELFF.

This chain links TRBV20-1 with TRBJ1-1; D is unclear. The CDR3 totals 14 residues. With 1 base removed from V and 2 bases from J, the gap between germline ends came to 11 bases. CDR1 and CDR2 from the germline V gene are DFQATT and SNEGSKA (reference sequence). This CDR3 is CSARANLRNTEAFF. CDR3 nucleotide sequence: TGCAGTGCTAGAGCGAACCTTAGAAACACTGAAGCTTTCTTT.

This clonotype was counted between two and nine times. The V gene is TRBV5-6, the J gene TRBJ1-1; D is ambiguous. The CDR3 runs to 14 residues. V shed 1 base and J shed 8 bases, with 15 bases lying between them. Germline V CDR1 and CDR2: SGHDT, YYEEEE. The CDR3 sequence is CASSLRTRVGEAFF. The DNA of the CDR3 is TGTGCCAGCAGCTTGAGGACGCGAGTCGGGGAAGCTTTCTTT. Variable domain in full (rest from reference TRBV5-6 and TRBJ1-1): DAGVTQSPTHLIKTRGQQVTLRCSPKSGHDTVSWYQQALGQGPQFIFQYYEEEERQRGNFPDRFSGHQFPNYSSELNVNALLLGDSALYLCASSLRTRVGEAFFGQGTRLTVV.

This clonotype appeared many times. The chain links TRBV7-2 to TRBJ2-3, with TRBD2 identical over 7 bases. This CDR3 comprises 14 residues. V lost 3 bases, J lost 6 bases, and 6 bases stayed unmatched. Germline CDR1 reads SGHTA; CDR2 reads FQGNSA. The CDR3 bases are TGTGCCAGCAGCTTTGCGGCGGGAGAGGATACGCAGTATTTT. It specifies CASSFAAGEDTQYF.